This TCR beta chain originates from a study of regulatory T cells in long-lasting Graves disease. The CDR3 is 16 residues long. Trimming left V 2 bases short and J 1 base short, with 14 bases between. In germline, CDR1 is MGHRA, CDR2 YSYEKL. This sample's time point: newly diagnosed GD, antithyroid drugs for less than 3 months. Preparation of the TCR library used RNA extracted from PBMCs. This clonotype occurred a few times. Arm-PCR of CDR3 regions and iRepertoire HTBI primers were used to build TCR beta libraries. In TCRdb, the multiplex PCR reads were re-called with MiXCR into one record per CDR3 protein. Seen here are about 520,000 distinct CDR3 sequences, around 12% observed once, and the top ten hold around 10%. These records were also assigned to another study, of T cells in Graves' hyperthyroidism and ophthalmopathy. According to that study: Hyperthyroidism was newly diagnosed in patients aged 18 to 65 (duration under 2 months). HTBI primers were used for first-round RT-PCR of the TCR CDR3. Clonotypes that were expanded in thyroid above 0.001 mostly appeared in blood too. By a 13 V-J model, ophthalmopathy was set apart from stable hyperthyroidism.

This sequence was found in a woman under 40 with Graves disease. This chain connects TRBV4-1 to TRBJ1-1; D is ambiguous. Material: peripheral blood mononuclear cells (PBMCs), obtained at new diagnosis, from a patient treated with antithyroid drugs. The CDR3 DNA reads TGCGCCAGCAGCCAAAATCCGAGACAAAAGAACACTGAAGCTTTCTTT. Its protein product is CASSQNPRQKNTEAFF.